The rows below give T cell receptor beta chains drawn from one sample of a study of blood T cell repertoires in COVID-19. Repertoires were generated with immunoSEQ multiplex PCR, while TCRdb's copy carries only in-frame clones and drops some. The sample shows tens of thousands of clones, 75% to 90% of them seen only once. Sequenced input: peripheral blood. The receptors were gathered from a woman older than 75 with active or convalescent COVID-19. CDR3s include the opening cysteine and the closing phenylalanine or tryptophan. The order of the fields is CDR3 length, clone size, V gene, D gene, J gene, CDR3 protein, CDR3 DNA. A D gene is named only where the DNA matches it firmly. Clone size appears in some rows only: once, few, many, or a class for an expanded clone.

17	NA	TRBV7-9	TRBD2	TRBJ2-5	CASSLAAGVSGQETQYF	TGTGCCAGCAGCTTAGCAGCGGGAGTGAGTGGCCAAGAGACCCAGTACTTC
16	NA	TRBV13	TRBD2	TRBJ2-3	CASSPPRRGGPDTQYF	TGTGCCAGCAGCCCCCCTCGACGCGGGGGACCAGATACGCAGTATTTT
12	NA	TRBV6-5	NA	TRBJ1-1	CASRQAPTEAFF	TGTGCCAGCCGACAGGCGCCCACTGAAGCTTTCTTT
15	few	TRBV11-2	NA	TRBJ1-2	CASSLLSGSPRGYTF	TGTGCCAGCAGCTTATTATCGGGTTCCCCTAGGGGCTACACCTTC
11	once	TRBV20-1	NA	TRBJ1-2	CSAKGVLGYTF	TGCAGTGCTAAGGGAGTATTAGGCTACACCTTC
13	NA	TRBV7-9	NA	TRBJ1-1	CASSPLGGTEAFF	TGTGCCAGCAGCCCCCTCGGGGGAACTGAAGCTTTCTTT
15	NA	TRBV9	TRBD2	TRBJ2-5	CASSVGTRSQETQYF	TGTGCCAGCAGCGTGGGGACTAGATCCCAAGAGACCCAGTACTTC
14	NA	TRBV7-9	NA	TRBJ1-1	CASSFRAQGPEAFF	TGTGCCAGCAGCTTCAGGGCCCAGGGCCCCGAAGCTTTCTTT
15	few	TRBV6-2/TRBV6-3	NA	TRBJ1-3	CASSYGGRIGNTIYF	TGTGCCAGCAGTTACGGGGGCCGAATTGGAAACACCATATATTTT
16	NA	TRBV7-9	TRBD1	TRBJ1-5	CASSLGDRGHNQPQHF	TGTGCCAGCAGCTTAGGGGACAGGGGGCACAATCAGCCCCAGCATTTT
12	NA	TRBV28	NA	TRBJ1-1	CASSLEATEAFF	TGTGCCAGCAGTTTAGAAGCTACTGAAGCTTTCTTT
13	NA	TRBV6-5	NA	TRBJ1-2	CASSSTEHYGYTF	TGTGCCAGCAGCTCGACAGAACACTATGGCTACACCTTC
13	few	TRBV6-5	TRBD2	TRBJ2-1	CASELAEGNEQFF	TGTGCCAGCGAACTAGCGGAGGGAAATGAGCAGTTCTTC
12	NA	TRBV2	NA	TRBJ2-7	CASTGVVYEQYF	TGTGCCAGCACGGGGGTCGTTTACGAGCAGTACTTC
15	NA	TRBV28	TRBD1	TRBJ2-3	CASSVPGQLTDTQYF	TGTGCCAGCAGCGTACCGGGACAGCTCACAGATACGCAGTATTTT
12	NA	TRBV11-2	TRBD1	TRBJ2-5	CATRQGPGTQYF	TGTGCCACTCGACAGGGCCCAGGGACCCAGTACTTC
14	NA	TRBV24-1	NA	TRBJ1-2	CATSDFVDSYGYTF	TGTGCCACCAGTGATTTCGTGGACAGCTATGGCTACACCTTC
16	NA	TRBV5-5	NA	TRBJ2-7	CASSLAAGASTYEQYF	TGTGCCAGCAGCTTGGCGGCAGGCGCATCAACCTACGAGCAGTACTTC
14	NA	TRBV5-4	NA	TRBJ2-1	CASSLQGTYNEQFF	TGTGCCAGCAGCTTACAGGGTACCTACAATGAGCAGTTCTTC
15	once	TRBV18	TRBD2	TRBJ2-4	CASSRGLAGIDIQYF	TGTGCCAGCTCACGAGGACTAGCGGGAATCGACATTCAGTACTTC
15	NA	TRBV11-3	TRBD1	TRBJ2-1	CASSSGQGSYNEQFF	TGTGCCAGCAGCTCGGGACAGGGATCCTACAATGAGCAGTTCTTC
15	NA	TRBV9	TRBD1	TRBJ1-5	CASSVGDSSNQPQHF	TGTGCCAGCAGCGTAGGGGACAGTAGCAATCAGCCCCAGCATTTT
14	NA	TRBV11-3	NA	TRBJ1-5	CASSSTDGNQPQHF	TGTGCCAGCAGCTCCACCGACGGGAATCAGCCCCAGCATTTT
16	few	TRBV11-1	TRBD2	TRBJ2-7	CASSLAGTSGVYEQYF	TGTGCCAGCAGCTTAGCGGGGACTAGCGGAGTCTACGAGCAGTACTTC
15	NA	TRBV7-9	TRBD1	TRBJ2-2	CASSLGTGVTGELFF	TGTGCCAGCAGCTTAGGGACAGGGGTAACCGGGGAGCTGTTTTTT
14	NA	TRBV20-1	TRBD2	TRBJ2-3	CSASRTSGADTQYF	TGCAGTGCTAGTAGGACTAGCGGGGCAGATACGCAGTATTTT
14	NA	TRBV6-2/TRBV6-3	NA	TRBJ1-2	CASSYDRGTYGYTF	TGTGCCAGCAGTTACGATCGAGGAACCTATGGCTACACCTTC
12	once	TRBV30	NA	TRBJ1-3	CAWTPGGNTIYF	TGTGCCTGGACGCCCGGGGGAAACACCATATATTTT
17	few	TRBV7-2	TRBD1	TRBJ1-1	CASSYLLGGQKNTEAFF	TGTGCCAGCAGCTACCTCTTGGGGGGACAGAAGAACACTGAAGCTTTCTTT